The 15 T cell receptor beta chains given below trace back to one sample, sequenced in a study of blood T cell repertoires in COVID-19. The protocol was immunoSEQ multiplex PCR, while the TCRdb copy is restricted to in-frame clones and leaves out a portion. The table records 70,000 to 100,000 clones, around 90% of them present only once. The sequenced sample consisted of peripheral blood. All receptors come from a man between 50 and 59 years old with COVID-19, enrolled during active disease.

This clone showed up just once. V usage is TRBV7-2 and J usage is TRBJ1-1, with TRBD1 as a possible D gene (5 bases). Germline CDR1 is SGHTA and CDR2 is FQGNSA. The CDR3 spans 15 residues. V lost 6 bases and J 2 bases, leaving 16 bases between the germline ends. The CDR3 loop reads CASRQTGQGNTEAFF. DNA for the CDR3: TGTGCCAGCAGACAAACCGGGCAGGGAAACACTGAAGCTTTCTTT. The variable domain in full, completed from reference TRBV7-2 and TRBJ1-1, reads GAGVSQSPSNKVTEKGKDVELRCDPISGHTALYWYRQSLGQGLEFLIYFQGNSAPDKSGLPSDRFSAERTGGSVSTLTIQRTQQEDSAVYLCASRQTGQGNTEAFFGQGTRLTVV.

The chain carries TRBV7-3 and TRBJ1-3, with D unresolved. Trimming removed 5 bases at V and 6 bases at J, with 11 bases between. Germline lookup yields CDR1 SGHTA and CDR2 FQGTGA. The CDR3 has 13 residues. CDR3 sequence reads: CASSASGENTIYF. The CDR3 coding sequence is TGTGCCAGCAGCGCCTCGGGTGAAAACACCATATATTTT.

In this sample, this clone turned up once. This rearrangement joins TRBV11-2 to TRBJ2-7; 8 nucleotides line up with TRBD1. Germline-derived CDR1 and CDR2 are SGHAT and FQNNGV. This CDR3 has 14 residues. With V trimmed by 5 bases and J by 2 bases, 5 bases remained unmatched. CDR3 amino acids: CASSTGQGPYEQYF. Written as DNA, the CDR3 is TGTGCCAGCAGCACAGGACAGGGCCCCTACGAGCAGTACTTC.

The V call is TRBV30, the J call TRBJ2-1; TRBD2 agrees at 8 bases. The CDR3 runs to 12 residues. The V and J ends lost 4 bases and 15 bases, in that order; junction bases with no gene match: 11. CDR1 GTSNPN and CDR2 SVGIG come from the germline V gene (reference sequence). CDR3 bases: TGTGCCTGGACCCCCCGGGCGGGGGGCCCGTTCTTC. Protein product: CAWTPRAGGPFF.

The chain is built from TRBV14 and TRBJ1-6; D call uncertain. Germline V lookup: CDR1 SGHDN, CDR2 FVKESK. V lost 0 bases, J lost 5 bases, and 14 bases lay in between. The CDR3 runs to 17 residues. CDR3 protein: CASSQEGGPGHNSPLHF. The CDR3 nucleotides read TGTGCCAGCAGCCAAGAGGGCGGGCCCGGCCATAATTCACCCCTCCACTTT.

V is TRBV3-1 (or the pseudogene TRBV3-2) and J is TRBJ2-7, with D possibly TRBD1 on 5 matching bases. This CDR3 is built from 14 residues. V lost 0 bases and J lost 6, with 12 bases in between. From germline, CDR1 is LGHDT and CDR2 YNNKEL (reference sequence). This chain's CDR3 is CASSQDWQGGEQYF. The CDR3 DNA reads as TGTGCCAGCAGCCAAGATTGGCAGGGTGGCGAGCAGTACTTC.

The chain couples TRBV5-6 to TRBJ1-1; TRBD1 agrees at 9 bases. The ends lost 4 bases at V and 5 bases at J; junction bases unmatched: 9. The V gene's germline CDR1 is SGHDT and CDR2 YYEEEE. CDR3 length equals 15 residues. The CDR3 here is CASSPTPGTGTEAFF. In DNA, the CDR3 is TGTGCCAGCAGCCCTACCCCCGGGACAGGGACTGAAGCTTTCTTT.

This clone was detected only once. The chain is built from TRBV2 and TRBJ1-1; D perhaps matches TRBD1 (6 bases). Between the trimmed V and J ends, which lost 5 bases and 11 bases, there was a span of 15 bases. The CDR3 sequence is 12 residues long. Germline V lookup: CDR1 SNHLY, CDR2 FYNNEI. CDR3 sequence (DNA): TGTGCCAGCAGTAGGGACACCCTGGGGGCTTTCTTT. Encoded protein: CASSRDTLGAFF.

The rearrangement joins TRBV7-2 to TRBJ1-3; D ambiguous. The CDR3 has 15 amino acids. V lost 5 bases and J 0 bases, leaving 11 bases between the germline ends. Per the germline V gene, CDR1 is SGHTA and CDR2 is FQGNSA. The CDR3 sequence is CASSVQTNSGNTIYF. DNA of the CDR3: TGTGCCAGCAGCGTTCAGACAAACTCTGGAAACACCATATATTTT.

CDR3 bases: TGTGCCAGTTTGGCCGGGACAGGGAGTGCTCGCTACACCTTC. This codes for CASLAGTGSARYTF. This rearrangement joins TRBV6-5 to TRBJ1-2, with 9 bases identical to TRBD1. This CDR3 is built from 14 residues. Germline trimming cut 9 bases from V and 9 bases from J; bases unmatched to any gene: 14. In germline, CDR1 is MNHEY, CDR2 SVGAGI.

V and J are TRBV30 and TRBJ1-5; D gene uncertain. Germline V gene lookup returns CDR1 GTSNPN and CDR2 SVGIG (reference sequence). The CDR3 consists of 13 residues. V shed 0 bases and J shed 4 bases, with 7 bases lying between them. This CDR3 reads CAWSVRENQPQHF. CDR3 coding DNA: TGTGCCTGGAGTGTACGAGAAAATCAGCCCCAGCATTTT.

This chain connects TRBV23-1 to TRBJ2-7, with 7 positions matching TRBD1. TRBV23-1 falls under the ORF class, with uncertain function. The CDR3 is made up of 15 amino acids. Unmatched junction bases numbered 11, after V lost 5 bases and J lost 4 bases. The DNA for the CDR3 is TGCGCCAGCAGTTCCCGACAGGGTAGGTCGTACGAGCAGTACTTC. As protein: CASSSRQGRSYEQYF.

This chain joins TRBV30 and TRBJ1-5; the match to TRBD1 covers 8 bases. This CDR3 comprises 14 residues. Looked up from germline, CDR1 is GTSNPN and CDR2 is SVGIG (reference sequence). V shed 5 bases and J 0 bases; nucleotides not matched to a gene: 3. The CDR3 loop reads CAWGGQVSNQPQHF. DNA for the CDR3: TGTGCCTGGGGGGGACAGGTTAGCAATCAGCCCCAGCATTTT.

The V gene is TRBV18, the J gene TRBJ1-4; 7 bases are shared with TRBD1. The CDR3 spans 13 residues. Germline values: CDR1 KGHSH, CDR2 LQKENI. Unmatched junction bases numbered 7, after V lost 8 bases and J lost 7 bases. The CDR3 DNA follows: TGTGCCAGCACCCTAGACAGGGTTGAAAAACTGTTTTTT. It translates to CASTLDRVEKLFF.

V gene TRBV14 combines with J gene TRBJ1-2; D is unresolved. The CDR3 runs to 13 residues. The germline V and J ends were trimmed by 2 bases and 4 bases, with 8 bases remaining between them. The germline CDR1 and CDR2 sequences are SGHDN and FVKESK. The CDR3 sequence: CASSQRDIYGYTF. The CDR3 nucleotides read TGTGCCAGCAGCCAAAGAGACATCTATGGCTACACCTTC. Supplemented by reference TRBV14 and TRBJ1-2, the full variable domain reads EAGVTQFPSHSVIEKGQTVTLRCDPISGHDNLYWYRRVMGKEIKFLLHFVKESKQDESGMPNNRFLAERTGGTYSTLKVQPAELEDSGVYFCASSQRDIYGYTFGSGTRLTVV.